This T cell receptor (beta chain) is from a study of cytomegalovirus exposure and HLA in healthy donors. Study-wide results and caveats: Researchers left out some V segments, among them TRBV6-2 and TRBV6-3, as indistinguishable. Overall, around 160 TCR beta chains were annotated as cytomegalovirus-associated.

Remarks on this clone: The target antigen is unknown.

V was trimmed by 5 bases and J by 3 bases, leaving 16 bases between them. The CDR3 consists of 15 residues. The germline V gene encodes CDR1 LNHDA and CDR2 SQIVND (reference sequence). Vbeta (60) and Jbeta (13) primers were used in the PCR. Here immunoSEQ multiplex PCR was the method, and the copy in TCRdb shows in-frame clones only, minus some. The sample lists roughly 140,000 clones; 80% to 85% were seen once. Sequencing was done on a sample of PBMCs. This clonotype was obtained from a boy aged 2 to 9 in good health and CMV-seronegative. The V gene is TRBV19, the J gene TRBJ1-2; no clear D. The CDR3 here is CASSPPTRSYYGYTF. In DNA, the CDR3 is TGTGCCAGTAGTCCCCCGACACGTTCTTACTATGGCTACACCTTC.